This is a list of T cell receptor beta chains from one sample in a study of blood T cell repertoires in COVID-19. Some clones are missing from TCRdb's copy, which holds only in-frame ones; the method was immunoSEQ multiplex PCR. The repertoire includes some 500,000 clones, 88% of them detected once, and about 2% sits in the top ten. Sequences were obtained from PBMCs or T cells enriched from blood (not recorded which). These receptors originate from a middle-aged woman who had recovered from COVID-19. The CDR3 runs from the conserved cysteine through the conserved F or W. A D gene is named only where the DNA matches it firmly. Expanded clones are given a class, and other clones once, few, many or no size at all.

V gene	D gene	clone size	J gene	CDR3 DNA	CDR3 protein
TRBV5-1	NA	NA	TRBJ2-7	TGCGCCAGCAGCTTGACCTGGAGCTCCGAGCAGTACTTC	CASSLTWSSEQYF
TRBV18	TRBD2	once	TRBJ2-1	TGTGCCAGCTCTGAACTAGCGGGAGGGTACAATGAGCAGTTCTTC	CASSELAGGYNEQFF
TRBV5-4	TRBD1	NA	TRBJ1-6	TGTGCCAGCACCTCGGCGACAGGGCATAATTCACCCCTCCACTTT	CASTSATGHNSPLHF
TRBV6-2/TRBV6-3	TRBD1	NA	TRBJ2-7	TGTGCCAGCAGTTCAGGTACGACAGGGGTTCTCTACGAGCAGTACTTC	CASSSGTTGVLYEQYF
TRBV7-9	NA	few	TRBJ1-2	TGTGCCAGCGGCGAGGACAGCGTCTCTGGCTACACCTTC	CASGEDSVSGYTF
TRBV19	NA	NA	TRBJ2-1	TGTGCCAGTACTATTGGGGCTAGCGAGCCTCCGTATGAGCAGTTCTTC	CASTIGASEPPYEQFF
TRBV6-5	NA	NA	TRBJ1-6	TGTGCCGGCTCAAGAGCAGGGGCTTATAATTCACCCCTCCACTTT	CAGSRAGAYNSPLHF
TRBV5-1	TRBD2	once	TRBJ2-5	TGCGCCAGCAGCTTCGGGACTAGACGAGAACAAGAGACCCAGTACTTC	CASSFGTRREQETQYF
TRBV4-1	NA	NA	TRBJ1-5	TGCGCCAGCAGCCAAGCGGAGGGGAGGAGCAATCAGCCCCAGCATTTT	CASSQAEGRSNQPQHF
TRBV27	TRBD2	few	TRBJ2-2	TGTGCCAGCAGTGTAAGGCTGCGGACTAGCGGGGACACCGGGGAGCTGTTTTTT	CASSVRLRTSGDTGELFF